This T cell receptor beta chain was observed in a study of blood T cell repertoires in COVID-19 (dated by TCRdb to 2018 to 2020). Describing the broader study: Samples from collaborators originated in the United States, Italy and Spain and spanned both the acute and convalescent phases of COVID-19. The material from the prospective study consisted of cDNA or gDNA derived from T cells, B-cell-depleted T cells, or PBMCs. Subjects who had been exposed to COVID-19, were actively infected with it, or had recovered from it provided the deeply sampled blood TCRbeta repertoires that made up the dataset. The repertoires were made available in a free public database intended to serve as a resource for research on the immune response to SARS-CoV-2. Samples were obtained from the ongoing ImmuneRACE study (first 160 participants) and from 1,254 subjects provided by 6 global collaborators. Sample metadata almost always included a de-identified subject ID, COVID-19 status, age in years and sex. Where available, HLA class I and class II types were taken from metadata supplied by the sample provider and were not determined by assay-based typing. Overall study results and their limits: Clinical and demographic metadata were provided uncurated, with the amount varying by source and participant.

Comments on this clone: What this receptor recognizes is not known. No per-base quality is available; no much larger clone lies one base away.

The immunoSEQ Assay, a bias-controlled multiplex PCR, was used to amplify TCRbeta CDR3 regions from genomic DNA. Per the source publication's procedure: Nucleated cell counts per sample were estimated from amplification of reference gene primers within the assay. Sequence reads were collapsed and filtered to measure the absolute abundance of every unique TCRbeta CDR3 rearrangement. For each sample, productive Simpson clonality was calculated as the square root of Simpson's diversity index across productive rearrangements. The table was pulled from immuneACCESS by TCRdb, which kept in-frame rearrangements only. Such tables lose some clones; where checked, under half of the loss comes from unresolved V genes, and the rest has no known cause. V, J and clone size are taken as reported in that table, and D and trimming were inferred from the DNA itself. The sample table shows roughly 170,000 clones, and 60% to 80% are seen once. The ten largest account for roughly 17% of the sample.

Participants in the prospective study were enrolled through a virtual design, were aged about 18 to 90 years, and lived in approximately 25 United States geographic areas. To assign participants to cohorts, the prospective study relied on clinical history that participants themselves reported in a screening survey and a study questionnaire. Recovered participants in ImmuneRACE Cohort 3 were defined as having two consecutive negative NP/OP PCR tests, clearance from a healthcare professional, or resolution of symptoms. In the prospective study, mobile phlebotomists collected whole blood, serum and a nasopharyngeal or oropharyngeal swab from each participant. Additional blood draws and questionnaires over an approximately 2-month period could optionally be provided by prospective study participants. Before DNA extraction, blood samples from the prospective study were shipped at room temperature or frozen.

The CDR3 measures 14 amino acids from cysteine to phenylalanine. Only the CDR3 part of the read is kept: 42 bases, read in frame from the first base. The V and J ends are trimmed by 4 bases and 4 bases, leaving 13 bases between them. CDR1 LGHDT and CDR2 YNNKEL are derived from the germline V gene (reference sequence). The source is a woman in her forties or fifties who had recovered from COVID-19. The V gene is TRBV3-1 (or the pseudogene TRBV3-2) and the J gene is TRBJ2-5, with TRBD2 tentatively as D gene (5 bases match). Sequencing used PBMCs or T cells enriched from blood (not recorded which). CDR3 protein: CASSPRLPGETQYF. The nucleotides are TGTGCCAGCAGCCCCCGACTACCCGGAGAGACCCAGTACTTC.